The 13 T cell receptor beta chains listed next were all sequenced from one sample in a study of T cell responses to AZD1222 COVID-19 vaccine. The data were produced by immunoSEQ multiplex PCR, yet TCRdb's version contains in-frame clones alone and is incomplete. The sample gives 150,000 to 170,000 clones, more than 90% of which show up once; over 15% is in the top ten. The source was peripheral blood, collected on day 0 of AZD1222 vaccination. The receptors shown here come from an adult in good health.

The gene calls are TRBV6-5 and TRBJ1-1; D gene unclear. Looked up from germline, CDR1 is MNHEY and CDR2 is SVGAGI. V was trimmed by 6 bases and J by 5 bases, leaving 7 bases between them. CDR3 length: 11 amino acids. CDR3 in DNA: TGTGCCAGCAGAACTGGGACTGAAGCTTTCTTT. This encodes CASRTGTEAFF.

The CDR3 coding sequence is TGTGCCAGCACCCTGGGACAGGGGTATCGTCAGCCCCAGCATTTT. Translating gives CASTLGQGYRQPQHF. The genes are TRBV28 and TRBJ1-5, with 10 bases lining up with TRBD1. This CDR3 is 15 amino acids long. CDR1 and CDR2 (germline): MDHEN, SYDVKM. The J segment lost 6 bases and the V segment lost 7 bases, leaving 9 bases of the junction unmatched.

V gene TRBV19 combines with J gene TRBJ2-5; the D gene is possibly TRBD1 (6 bases). This CDR3 has 16 residues. Trimming cost V 6 bases and J 3 bases, with 20 bases left between them. The germline CDR1 and CDR2 sequences are LNHDA and SQIVND (reference sequence). As DNA, the CDR3 is TGTGCCAGTAGCTTCAGACTCGGGGCAGGGGAAGAGACCCAGTACTTC. Translating gives CASSFRLGAGEETQYF.

The CDR3 DNA reads TGTGCCAGCAGCTTAGGACTAGCGGGAGGCACAGATACGCAGTATTTT. It translates to CASSLGLAGGTDTQYF. This rearrangement joins TRBV11-3 to TRBJ2-3, with TRBD2 matching 12 bases. V trimming: 1 base; J trimming: 1 base; junction bases outside the gene matches: 0. The CDR3 has 16 amino acids. The germline V gene has CDR1 SGHNT and CDR2 YENEEA.

The chain combines TRBV7-3 with TRBJ2-5; 9 bases are shared with TRBD2. V was pared by 3 bases and J by 3 bases, with 5 bases of the junction left unmatched. CDR1 SGHTA and CDR2 FQGTGA come from the germline V gene. The CDR3 runs to 15 residues. CDR3 DNA sequence: TGTGCCAGCAGCTTCCTGCCTAGCGGGAAAGAGACCCAGTACTTC. This encodes CASSFLPSGKETQYF.

The chain links TRBV28 to TRBJ1-4; possibly TRBD1 for D (5 bases). Per the germline V gene, CDR1 is MDHEN and CDR2 is SYDVKM. There are 14 residues in the CDR3. V gave up 6 bases and J gave up 8 bases, with 16 bases separating them. CDR3 protein: CASRPGGAGEKLFF. CDR3 nucleotide sequence: TGTGCCAGCAGGCCGGGAGGGGCGGGGGAAAAACTGTTTTTT.

The rearrangement links TRBV7-9 to TRBJ2-3; a possible D gene is TRBD2 (6 bases). This CDR3 is 15 amino acids long. The V end was cut by 5 bases, the J end by 2 bases, with 14 bases between. Germline V lookup: CDR1 SEHNR, CDR2 FQNEAQ (reference sequence). The chain's CDR3 is CASSPTGTPTDTQYF. The DNA of the CDR3 is TGTGCCAGCAGCCCCACCGGGACTCCCACAGATACGCAGTATTTT. Drawing the rest from reference TRBV7-9 and TRBJ2-3, the complete variable domain is DTGVSQNPRHKITKRGQNVTFRCDPISEHNRLYWYRQTLGQGPEFLTYFQNEAQLEKSRLLSDRFSAERPKGSFSTLEIQRTEQGDSAMYLCASSPTGTPTDTQYFGPGTRLTVL.

This chain links TRBV5-6 with TRBJ2-3; 8 nucleotides align to TRBD2. V dropped 2 bases and J dropped 4; count of bases not matched to a gene: 3. The CDR3 is made up of 14 amino acids. Germline V gives CDR1 SGHDT, CDR2 YYEEEE. The CDR3, as DNA: TGTGCCAGCAGCTTAGCGGGGGTAGCAGATACGCAGTATTTT. Protein: CASSLAGVADTQYF.

The J gene is TRBJ2-7, the V gene TRBV12-3 or TRBV12-4; D perhaps matches TRBD2 (5 bases). Trimming took 0 bases from V and 3 from J, leaving 6 bases between them. The CDR3 is 13 amino acids. The CDR3 DNA is TGTGCCAGCAGTTTAGCGCGGGTCTACGAGCAGTACTTC. Translated: CASSLARVYEQYF.

V is TRBV6-1 and J is TRBJ1-3; tentatively, D is TRBD1 (6 bases). This CDR3 is built from 16 residues. CDR1 and CDR2 from the germline V gene are MNHNS and SASEGT. Trimming stripped 3 bases from V and 4 bases from J, with 16 bases between. The chain's CDR3 is CASSDIPGHIGNTIYF. Here the CDR3 DNA reads TGTGCCAGCAGTGACATTCCGGGACATATCGGAAACACCATATATTTT.

The chain uses TRBV27 and TRBJ2-7, with 7 positions matching TRBD2. This CDR3 has 14 amino acids. The J segment lost 3 bases and the V segment lost 6 bases, leaving 8 bases of the junction unmatched. Looked up from germline, CDR1 is MNHEY and CDR2 is SMNVEV (reference sequence). The CDR3 spells CASRVGGNGYEQYF. The CDR3 nucleotides read TGTGCCAGCAGGGTGGGGGGGAATGGCTACGAGCAGTACTTC.

The chain recombines TRBV6-6 with TRBJ1-2, with D perhaps TRBD1 (5 bases). The CDR3 length is 16 residues. The V gene's germline CDR1 is MNHNY and CDR2 SVGAGI (reference sequence). V lost 0 bases, J lost 0 bases, and 11 bases lay in between. The CDR3 region has the DNA TGTGCCAGCAGTTACTCGACAGCAGCCGCTAACTATGGCTACACCTTC. It translates to CASSYSTAAANYGYTF.

The chain is built from TRBV7-9 and TRBJ1-4, with a weak D call TRBD1 (5 bases). Trimming removed 4 bases at V and 6 bases at J, with 15 bases between. From germline, CDR1 is SEHNR and CDR2 FQNEAQ (reference sequence). This CDR3 region has 15 residues. The CDR3 nucleotides read TGTGCCAGCAGCTACGGGGCAGTGAGAGATGAAAAACTGTTTTTT. Translation gives CASSYGAVRDEKLFF.